These T cell receptor beta chains were read from a single sample in a study of T cells in Graves' hyperthyroidism and ophthalmopathy. TCRdb analysed the multiplex PCR reads with MiXCR anew, one entry per CDR3 protein. The sample includes approximately 640,000 distinct CDR3 sequences, 45% seen only once; the top ten take less than 9%. Specimen: peripheral blood or thyroid tissue (not recorded which). These receptors were taken from an adult man with Graves' disease, either hyperthyroidism or ophthalmopathy (not recorded which). The CDR3 runs from the conserved cysteine through the conserved F or W. A D gene is named only where the DNA matches it firmly. Clone size is shown for a subset of rows, as once, few, many or a class of expanded clone.

TRBV10-3	TRBJ2-5	many	TRBD1	TGTGCCATCAGTCCAGACAGGGGCGAGACCCAGTACTTC	CAISPDRGETQYF
TRBV29-1	TRBJ1-5	NA	NA	TGCAGCTTTACCGGGACGGGGGAGCAGCCCCAGCATTTT	CSFTGTGEQPQHF
TRBV10-2	TRBJ1-5	NA	NA	TGTGCCAGCAGTGAGCGAGGGCTCTCACAGCCCCAGCATTTT	CASSERGLSQPQHF
TRBV7-2	TRBJ1-6	few	NA	TGTGCCAGCACCCCCAGGAGCTCCTATAATTCACCCCTCCACTTT	CASTPRSSYNSPLHF
TRBV10-3	TRBJ2-2	NA	NA	TGTGCCATCAGGATAGACCACCAAAGTCGTACCGGGGAGCTGTTTTTT	CAIRIDHQSRTGELFF
TRBV4-1	TRBJ1-4	NA	TRBD1	TGCGCCAGCAGCCAGACAGGGATGTCTAATGAAAAACTGTTTTTT	CASSQTGMSNEKLFF
TRBV10-3	TRBJ1-3	NA	NA	TGTGCCATCAGTGAGGACAGGATGGGGAACACCATATATTTT	CAISEDRMGNTIYF
TRBV15	TRBJ2-5	NA	NA	TGTGCCACCAGCAGAGTGGGGGGAGGAGAGACCCAGTACTTC	CATSRVGGGETQYF
TRBV7-9	TRBJ1-6	NA	NA	TGTGCCGGCAGCTTAGCAGCTTATAATTCACCCCTCCACTTT	CAGSLAAYNSPLHF
TRBV10-3	TRBJ2-6	NA	NA	TGTGCCATCAGTTATGGTGGGGCCAACGTCCTGACTTTC	CAISYGGANVLTF
TRBV25-1	TRBJ2-7	NA	TRBD1	TGTGCCAGCAGCGTTGATATAGGCGGGACAGGGTACGAGCAGTACTTC	CASSVDIGGTGYEQYF
TRBV5-1	TRBJ2-7	NA	TRBD1	TGCGCCAGCAGCTTGGAGACAGGGGGGTTCGAGCAGTACTTC	CASSLETGGFEQYF
TRBV5-8	TRBJ2-5	NA	NA	TGTGCCAGCAGCCCAGGGACACTACAAGAGACCCAGTACTTC	CASSPGTLQETQYF
TRBV12-3/TRBV12-4	TRBJ2-6	many	NA	TGTGCCAGCAGTTTACCGGGGGCGACTGGGGCCAACGTCCTGACTTTC	CASSLPGATGANVLTF
TRBV7-2	TRBJ2-7	NA	TRBD1	TGTGCCAGCAGCTTAGTGCGGACAGGGACCGAGCAGTACTTC	CASSLVRTGTEQYF
TRBV10-3	TRBJ1-3	NA	NA	TGTGCCATCAGTTGGACAACCACCGGCGGCACCATATATTTT	CAISWTTTGGTIYF
TRBV29-1	TRBJ1-1	NA	TRBD1	TGCAGTTCCTATCAGGGGGCGAACACTGAAGCTTTCTTT	CSSYQGANTEAFF
TRBV7-3	TRBJ1-6	many	TRBD1	TGTGCCAGCAGCTTAGGGACAGGGCCGGGCTCACCCCTCCACTTT	CASSLGTGPGSPLHF
TRBV20-1	TRBJ2-7	few	NA	TGCAGTGCTAGAATCCGGCCTAGTATCCCCTACGAGCAGTACTTC	CSARIRPSIPYEQYF
TRBV10-1	TRBJ1-2	NA	NA	TGCGCCAGCAGTAGAGACTGTGACTATGGCTACACCTTC	CASSRDCDYGYTF
TRBV9	TRBJ2-5	many	NA	TGTGCCAGCAGCGGCGGACAGCAAGAGACCCAGTACTTC	CASSGGQQETQYF
TRBV12-3/TRBV12-4	TRBJ1-5	NA	NA	TGTGCCAGCAGTTTAGAGAGACCCAATCAGCCCCAGCATTTT	CASSLERPNQPQHF
TRBV29-1	TRBJ1-1	many	NA	TGCAGCGTAGACAGAGGACGGGGCACTGAAGCTTTCTTT	CSVDRGRGTEAFF
TRBV20-1	TRBJ1-1	NA	TRBD1	TGCAGTGCTAGAGGGGACAGGGAGAGAACTGAAGCTTTCTTT	CSARGDRERTEAFF
TRBV15	TRBJ1-6	NA	NA	TGTGCCACCAGCAGAGATGGGGAGAGGGATTCACCCCTCCACTTT	CATSRDGERDSPLHF
TRBV2	TRBJ1-5	NA	TRBD1	TGTGCCAGCAGTGAACCGGACAGGGGTGGAGGGGAGACCCAGCATTTT	CASSEPDRGGGETQHF
TRBV5-8	TRBJ1-2	NA	NA	TGTGCCAGCGTCCAGGGGCTTGGCTATGGCTACACCTTC	CASVQGLGYGYTF
TRBV7-8	TRBJ1-6	NA	TRBD1	TGTGCCAGCTCACCGTCGACAGGGGCTTCACCCCTCCACTTT	CASSPSTGASPLHF
TRBV7-6	TRBJ2-2	NA	NA	TGTGCCAGCAGCGAGGATGTGAACACCGGGGAGCTGTTTTTT	CASSEDVNTGELFF
TRBV12-3/TRBV12-4	TRBJ1-1	NA	NA	TGTGCCAGCAGTTCCCCGACAGTGAACACTGAAGCTTTCTTT	CASSSPTVNTEAFF
TRBV2	TRBJ1-2	many	NA	TGTGCCAGCACACTCTCCGAGGGCAGGGATGGCTACACCTTC	CASTLSEGRDGYTF
TRBV9	TRBJ1-3	NA	NA	TGTGCCAGCAGCCAAGATTCGTACTCTGGAAACACCATATATTTT	CASSQDSYSGNTIYF
TRBV7-2	TRBJ2-5	NA	NA	TGTGCCAGCAGCTTATGGCGGGGGACCCAGTACTTC	CASSLWRGTQYF
TRBV5-1	TRBJ1-4	many	TRBD1	TGCGCCAGTTCGACAGGGATCGGACGGGAAAAACTGTTTTTT	CASSTGIGREKLFF
TRBV15	TRBJ1-5	NA	NA	TGTGCCACCAGCGGCGGACGGGACCGTAGTTTT	CATSGGRDRSF
TRBV29-1	TRBJ1-3	NA	TRBD1	TGCAGCGTTGAACTTTTACAGGACAGGGGGGTTTGGAACACCATATATTTT	CSVELLQDRGVWNTIYF
TRBV2	TRBJ1-6	many	NA	TGTGCCAGCAGTCTAGCAATCCGAAATTCACCCCTCCACTTT	CASSLAIRNSPLHF
TRBV9	TRBJ1-3	NA	NA	TGTGCCAGCAGCCGTGGGGCGGCCCTTGGAAACACCATATATTTT	CASSRGAALGNTIYF
TRBV7-2	TRBJ1-6	NA	NA	TGTGCCAGCTCACCGGTCCGACTTTGGGGGGATTCACCCCTCCACTTT	CASSPVRLWGDSPLHF
TRBV7-8	TRBJ1-1	few	NA	TGTGCCAGCAGCTCCCCATGGGGAAGACAGAACACTGAAGCTTTCTTT	CASSSPWGRQNTEAFF